Shown below are 10 T cell receptor beta chains from a single sample sequenced in a study of Tregs in tolerant kidney transplant recipients. This table comes from immunoSEQ multiplex PCR, and its TCRdb copy is limited to in-frame clones, with some not included. Of some 68,000 clones listed, 84% are singletons. The specimen sequenced was CD4+ T cells from blood. The receptors shown here come from a human donor in good health.

The V call is TRBV6-5, the J call TRBJ2-1, with unresolved D. The CDR3 spans 12 residues. Germline CDR1 and CDR2: MNHEY and SVGAGI. The V end was cut by 10 bases, the J end by 7 bases, with 14 bases between. The CDR3 spells CAISPTRNEQFF. The DNA of the CDR3 is TGTGCCATATCCCCGACTCGGAATGAGCAGTTCTTC.

The CDR3: CASSLGFVGPYNQPQHF. CDR3 DNA: TGTGCCAGCAGCTTGGGTTTTGTCGGACCCTACAATCAGCCCCAGCATTTT. The chain employs TRBV5-8 and TRBJ1-5; D gene unclear. CDR1 and CDR2 (germline): SGHTS, YDEGEE. The CDR3 length is 17 residues. The ends were cut back, 0 bases at V and 3 bases at J, with 16 bases in the middle. Supplemented by reference TRBV5-8 and TRBJ1-5, the full variable domain reads EAGVTQSPTHLIKTRGQQATLRCSPISGHTSVYWYQQALGLGLQFLLWYDEGEERNRGNFPPRFSGRQFPNYSSELNVNALELEDSALYLCASSLGFVGPYNQPQHFGDGTRLSIL.

The rearrangement links TRBV27 to TRBJ1-1; D is undetermined. Trimming stripped 9 bases from V and 0 bases from J, with 11 bases between. This CDR3 spans 13 amino acids. CDR1 is MNHEY, CDR2 SMNVEV, per germline (reference sequence). The CDR3 region has the DNA TGTGCCAGTTACCGGAATATGAACACTGAAGCTTTCTTT. This sequence encodes CASYRNMNTEAFF.

The V and J genes are TRBV7-2 and TRBJ2-5; D is uncertain. V was shortened by 4 bases and J by 5 bases, with 11 bases between the two germline ends. The CDR3 has 13 residues. Looked up from germline, CDR1 is SGHTA and CDR2 is FQGNSA. CDR3 amino acids: CASSYSNGETQYF. CDR3 nucleotides: TGTGCCAGCAGCTACTCGAACGGGGAGACCCAGTACTTC.

This chain links TRBV10-2 with TRBJ2-7; D ambiguous. This CDR3 has 13 amino acids. V was cut by 6 bases and J by 2 bases, with 11 bases left in between. CDR1 WSHSY and CDR2 SAAADI come from the germline V gene. CDR3 loop: CASSPDGPYEQYF. In DNA, the CDR3 is TGCGCCAGCAGCCCCGACGGCCCCTACGAGCAGTACTTC.

The V gene is TRBV29-1, the J gene TRBJ2-7, with 8 positions matching TRBD1. The CDR3 has 13 amino acids. Per germline, CDR1 SQVTM and CDR2 ANQGSEA. The ends lost 6 bases at V and 3 bases at J; junction bases unmatched: 7. CDR3 sequence: CSVIPGTGYEQYF. In nucleotides, the CDR3 is TGCAGCGTCATCCCCGGGACAGGCTACGAGCAGTACTTC.

J is TRBJ1-2 and V is TRBV5-1, with 8 bases aligning to TRBD1. This CDR3 has 17 residues. With V trimmed by 3 bases and J by 0 bases, 10 bases remained unmatched. Germline-derived CDR1 and CDR2 are SGHRS and YFSETQ. The DNA for the CDR3 is TGCGCCAGCAGCTCGGGATTAACAGGGGGAGCTAACTATGGCTACACCTTC. Protein product: CASSSGLTGGANYGYTF.

CDR3: CAWTRTGRGYTF. The CDR3 DNA sequence: TGTGCCTGGACGAGGACAGGACGAGGCTACACCTTC. This chain links TRBV30 with TRBJ1-2; 7 positions agree with TRBD1. V trimming: 4 bases; J trimming: 8 bases; junction bases outside the gene matches: 7. From germline, CDR1 is GTSNPN and CDR2 SVGIG (reference sequence). The length of the CDR3 is 12 residues.

V is TRBV18 and J is TRBJ2-7; no clear D. The ends were cut back, 0 bases at V and 4 bases at J, with 7 bases in the middle. CDR1 is KGHSH and CDR2 is LQKENI in the germline V gene. The CDR3 runs 13 residues. The CDR3 sequence: CASSPPGLYEQYF. The CDR3 region has the DNA TGTGCCAGCTCACCACCGGGTCTATACGAGCAGTACTTC. Full variable domain (missing parts from reference TRBV18 and TRBJ2-7): NAGVMQNPRHLVRRRGQEARLRCSPMKGHSHVYWYRQLPEEGLKFMVYLQKENIIDESGMPKERFSAEFPKEGPSILRIQQVVRGDSAAYFCASSPPGLYEQYFGPGTRLTVT.

The genes are TRBV11-1 and TRBJ2-3; D is uncertain. CDR3 size: 17 residues. V shed 0 bases and J shed 2 bases, with 15 bases lying between them. Germline loops: CDR1 SGHAT, CDR2 FQDESV (reference sequence). Here the CDR3 reads CASSLAPAPAVTDTQYF. CDR3 coding DNA: TGTGCCAGCAGCTTAGCCCCGGCCCCCGCAGTCACAGATACGCAGTATTTT.